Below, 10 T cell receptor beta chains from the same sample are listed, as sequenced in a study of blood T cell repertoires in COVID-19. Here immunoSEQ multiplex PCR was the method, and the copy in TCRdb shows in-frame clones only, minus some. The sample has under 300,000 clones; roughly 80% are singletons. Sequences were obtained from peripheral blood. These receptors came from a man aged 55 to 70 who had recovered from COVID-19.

The CDR3 DNA reads TGTGCCAGCAGCTTAGGTCCAGGGGGCCCCAATGAGCAGTTCTTC. Amino acids: CASSLGPGGPNEQFF. The chain links TRBV7-2 to TRBJ2-1, with TRBD1 matching over 8 bases. The length of the CDR3 is 15 residues. CDR1 is SGHTA, CDR2 FQGNSA, per germline. V lost 1 base to trimming and J lost 6 bases; unmatched junction nucleotides: 5.

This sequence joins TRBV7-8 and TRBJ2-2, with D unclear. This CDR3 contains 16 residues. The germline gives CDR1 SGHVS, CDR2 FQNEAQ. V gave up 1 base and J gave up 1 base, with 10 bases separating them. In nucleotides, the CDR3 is TGTGCCAGCAGCTTAGTGGCAGCAGGGAACACCGGGGAGCTGTTTTTT. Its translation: CASSLVAAGNTGELFF.

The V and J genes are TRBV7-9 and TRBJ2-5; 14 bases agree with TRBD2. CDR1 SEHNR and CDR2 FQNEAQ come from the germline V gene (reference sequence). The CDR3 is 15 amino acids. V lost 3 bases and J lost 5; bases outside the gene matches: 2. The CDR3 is CASSFGTSGSETQYF. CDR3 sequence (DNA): TGTGCCAGCAGCTTCGGGACTAGCGGGAGTGAGACCCAGTACTTC.

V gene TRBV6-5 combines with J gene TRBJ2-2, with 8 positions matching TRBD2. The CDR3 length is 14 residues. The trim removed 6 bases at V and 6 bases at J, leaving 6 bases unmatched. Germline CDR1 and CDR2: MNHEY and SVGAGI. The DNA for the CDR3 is TGTGCCAGCAGAGTAGCGGGATTAGCCGGGGAGCTGTTTTTT. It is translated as CASRVAGLAGELFF.

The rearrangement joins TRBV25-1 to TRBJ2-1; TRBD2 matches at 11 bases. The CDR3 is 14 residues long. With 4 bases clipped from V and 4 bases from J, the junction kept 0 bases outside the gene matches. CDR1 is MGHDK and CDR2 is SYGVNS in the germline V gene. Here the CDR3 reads CASSGLAGYNEQFF. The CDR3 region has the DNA TGTGCCAGCAGTGGACTAGCGGGGTACAATGAGCAGTTCTTC.

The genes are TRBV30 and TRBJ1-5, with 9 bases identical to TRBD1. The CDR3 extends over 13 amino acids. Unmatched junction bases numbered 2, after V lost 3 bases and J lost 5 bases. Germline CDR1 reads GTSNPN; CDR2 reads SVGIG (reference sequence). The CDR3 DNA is TGTGCCTGGAGGGGACAGGGCTATCAGCCCCAGCATTTT. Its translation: CAWRGQGYQPQHF.

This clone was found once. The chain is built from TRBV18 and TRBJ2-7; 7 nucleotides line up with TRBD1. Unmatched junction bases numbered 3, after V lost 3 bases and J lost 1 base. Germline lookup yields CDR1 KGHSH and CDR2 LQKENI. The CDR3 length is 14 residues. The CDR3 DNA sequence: TGTGCCAGCTCACCTGGACAGGCGTCCTACGAGCAGTACTTC. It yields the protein CASSPGQASYEQYF. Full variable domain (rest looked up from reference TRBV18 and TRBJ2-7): NAGVMQNPRHLVRRRGQEARLRCSPMKGHSHVYWYRQLPEEGLKFMVYLQKENIIDESGMPKERFSAEFPKEGPSILRIQQVVRGDSAAYFCASSPGQASYEQYFGPGTRLTVT.

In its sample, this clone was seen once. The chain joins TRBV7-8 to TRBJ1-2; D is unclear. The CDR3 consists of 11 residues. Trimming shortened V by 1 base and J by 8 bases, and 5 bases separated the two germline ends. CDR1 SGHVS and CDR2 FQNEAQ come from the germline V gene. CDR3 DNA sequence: TGTGCCAGCAGCTTAGGGCCGGGCTACACCTTC. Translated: CASSLGPGYTF.

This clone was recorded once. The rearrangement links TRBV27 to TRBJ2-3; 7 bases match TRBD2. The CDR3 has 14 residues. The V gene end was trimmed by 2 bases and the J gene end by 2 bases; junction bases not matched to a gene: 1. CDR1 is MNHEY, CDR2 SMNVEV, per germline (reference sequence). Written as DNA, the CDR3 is TGTGCCAGCAGTTTAGGGAGGGACACAGATACGCAGTATTTT. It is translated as CASSLGRDTDTQYF.

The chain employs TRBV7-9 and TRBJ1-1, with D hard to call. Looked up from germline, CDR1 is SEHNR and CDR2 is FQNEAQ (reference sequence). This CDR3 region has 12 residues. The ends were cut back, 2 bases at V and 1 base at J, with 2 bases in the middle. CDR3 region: CASSLQNTEAFF. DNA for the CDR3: TGTGCCAGCAGCTTACAGAACACTGAAGCTTTCTTT.